This TCR beta chain is drawn from a study of vaccination effects on CD4 cells after COVID-19. For the study at large: Vaccine administered to participants consisted of two doses of either BNT162b2 or mRNA-1273.

Germline V gives CDR1 MNHNS, CDR2 SASEGT. CDR3 length: 12 amino acids. V lost 2 bases, J lost 8 bases, and 7 bases lay in between. ViraFEST expansion of antigen-specific CD4+ T cells with viral peptide pools preceded sequencing. Cells that had been cultured for 9 to 10 days were the source of isolated CD4+ T cells. None of these healthy vaccinees had been infected with SARS-CoV-2 before vaccination. In this sample, this clone turned up a few times. The antigen is unknown. Repertoires were generated with immunoSEQ multiplex PCR, while TCRdb's copy carries only in-frame clones and drops some. The sample yields 9,500 to 13,000 clones, roughly 70% seen once. General study results and limits: Late in the post-vaccination period, infection-induced and vaccine-induced clones underwent marked clonal contraction.

The receptor was derived from a human donor who received a COVID-19 vaccine. Sequencing was performed on CD4+ T cells from PBMCs cultured with HCoV-229E spike peptides, taken before COVID-19 vaccination. The chain is built from TRBV6-1 and TRBJ2-1, with no clear D. The CDR3, as DNA: TGTGCCAGCAGTGAATTAAGCTATGAGCAGTTCTTC. This codes for CASSELSYEQFF.